The clone carrying this TCR beta chain was recorded at least ten times. The antigen is not known. The sample is drawn from a study of neurological immune-mediated disorders. General study results and limits: HTLV-1-associated myelopathy led in TCR clonal expansion, while multiple sclerosis ranked lowest, below healthy controls. TCR-beta repertoires seemed private in all groups, with no expanded CDR3 amino acid sequences shared.

Time point indicated: technical triplicate 2. The cell input for sorted libraries was some 1 million, and those cells were CD4+ or CD8+ T cells. CDR3 length equals 14 residues. In germline, CDR1 is DFQATT, CDR2 SNEGSKA (reference sequence). Trimming took 4 bases from V and 5 from J; bases not matched to a gene: 6. The output of every sequencing run exceeded 190 million TCR-beta sequences, derived from 15-18 subjects. TCRdb re-derived calls from the 5' RACE reads in MiXCR, one entry per CDR3 protein. The sample shows more than 30,000 distinct CDR3 sequences, about an eighth of them seen only once. This clonotype was sampled from a female donor with HTLV-1-associated myelopathy (HAM/TSP). J is TRBJ2-1 and V is TRBV20-1; 9 nucleotides line up with TRBD2. Sequencing input: CD4+ T cells from blood. For the CDR3, the DNA is TGCAGTGCTACAAGCGGGGGGCCCGACAATGAGCAGTTCTTC. It is translated as CSATSGGPDNEQFF.